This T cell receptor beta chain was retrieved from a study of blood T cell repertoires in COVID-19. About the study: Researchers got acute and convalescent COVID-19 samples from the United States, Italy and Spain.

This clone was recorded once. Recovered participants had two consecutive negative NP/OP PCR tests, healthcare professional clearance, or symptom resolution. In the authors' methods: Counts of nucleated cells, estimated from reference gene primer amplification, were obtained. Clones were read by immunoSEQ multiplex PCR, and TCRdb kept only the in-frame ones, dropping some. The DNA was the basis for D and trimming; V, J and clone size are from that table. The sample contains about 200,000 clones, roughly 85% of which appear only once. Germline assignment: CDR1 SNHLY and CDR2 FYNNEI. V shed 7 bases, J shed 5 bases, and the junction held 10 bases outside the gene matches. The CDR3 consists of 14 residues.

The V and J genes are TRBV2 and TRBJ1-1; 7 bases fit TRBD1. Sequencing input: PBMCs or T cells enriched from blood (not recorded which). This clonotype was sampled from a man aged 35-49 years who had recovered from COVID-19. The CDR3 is CASKGTVLGTEAFF. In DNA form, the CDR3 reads TGTGCCAGCAAAGGGACAGTACTAGGGACTGAAGCTTTCTTT.